These 25 T cell receptor beta chains were sequenced from one sample in a study of Ad26.COV2.S vaccination and SARS-CoV-2 variants. Assay: immunoSEQ multiplex PCR; the TCRdb copy retains only in-frame clones and omits some. Found here are 350,000 to 500,000 clones, around nine tenths of them singletons; the top ten hold less than 4%. The treatment: some 19 received Ad26.COV2.S at low or high dose, single or two shots; 5 received placebo; per-sample allocation not given. Day 63 following the first vaccine or placebo injection was when the samples were taken. Sequencing was performed on peripheral blood, taken in a trial of Ad26.COV2.S vaccine versus placebo. Receptors were obtained from a person between 18 and 59 years old who received the Ad26.COV2.S COVID-19 vaccine or a placebo.

J is TRBJ1-5 and V is TRBV28; TRBD1 is a possible D gene (6 bases). The CDR3 consists of 14 residues. Germline V gene lookup returns CDR1 MDHEN and CDR2 SYDVKM. V lost 7 bases to trimming and J lost 6 bases, with 16 bases between them. As DNA, the CDR3 is TGTGCCAGCACTACCTATCCGGACAGTCAGCCCCAGCATTTT. Translated, it gives CASTTYPDSQPQHF.

The rearrangement links TRBV29-1 to TRBJ2-3; weak D call: TRBD2 (7 bases). Germline V gene data show CDR1 as SQVTM and CDR2 as ANQGSEA. V was cut by 3 bases and J by 3 bases, with 19 bases left in between. The CDR3 has 16 residues. The DNA of the CDR3 is TGCAGCGTTGAGGGGGGGCGGCTTACGCGGACAGATACGCAGTATTTT. Residues: CSVEGGRLTRTDTQYF.

The count of this clone is one. The rearrangement links TRBV2 to TRBJ1-2; D not certain. Germline V gene sequence: CDR1 SNHLY, CDR2 FYNNEI. Trimming took 1 base from V and 0 from J, leaving 9 bases between them. CDR3 length: 15 amino acids. The CDR3 here is CASSEGRSTNYGYTF. In DNA form, the CDR3 reads TGTGCCAGCAGTGAAGGACGGAGCACTAACTATGGCTACACCTTC.

This chain links TRBV20-1 with TRBJ1-2; D remains unclear. This CDR3 contains 11 residues. CDR1 and CDR2 from the germline V gene are DFQATT and SNEGSKA (reference sequence). In nucleotides, the CDR3 is TGCAGCGTTCAGTTCGGCTATGGCTACACCTTC. Translated: CSVQFGYGYTF.

In its sample, this clone was seen once. V gene TRBV5-6 combines with J gene TRBJ2-2; D ambiguous. Trimming pared 0 bases from V and 5 bases from J, leaving 5 bases between. This CDR3 has 13 amino acids. Germline CDR1 is SGHDT and CDR2 is YYEEEE. CDR3 DNA: TGTGCCAGCAGCTTGGGGTTGACCGGGGAGCTGTTTTTT. Its translation is CASSLGLTGELFF.

This chain joins TRBV7-9 and TRBJ1-3, with unresolved D. Trimming removed 5 bases from V and 1 base from J, with 9 bases in between. Germline V gene sequence: CDR1 SEHNR, CDR2 FQNEAQ (reference sequence). The CDR3 runs to 14 residues. CDR3 sequence reads: CASSPEPSGNTIYF. The CDR3 DNA reads as TGTGCCAGCAGCCCCGAACCTTCTGGAAACACCATATATTTT.

The genes are TRBV27 and TRBJ1-2; tentative D call: TRBD1 (5 bases). The CDR3 is made up of 15 amino acids. CDR1 is MNHEY and CDR2 is SMNVEV in the germline V gene (reference sequence). V lost 1 base to trimming and J lost 4 bases, with 13 bases between them. The CDR3 sequence: CASSLYGDGGYGYTF. In DNA, the CDR3 is TGTGCCAGCAGTTTATATGGAGACGGGGGCTATGGCTACACCTTC.

This clone was recorded once. The V gene is TRBV7-2, the J gene TRBJ2-7; D is unclear. CDR3 length: 13 amino acids. The germline CDR1 and CDR2 sequences are SGHTA and FQGNSA. Trimming took off 1 base at V and 3 bases at J, with 7 bases between the two ends. The DNA of the CDR3 is TGTGCCAGCAGCTTAGGGCCCCTCTACGAGCAGTACTTC. It codes for CASSLGPLYEQYF.

CDR3 loop: CASSSGARVLSYEQYF. In DNA form, the CDR3 reads TGTGCCAGCAGTTCTGGGGCCCGTGTTCTGTCCTACGAGCAGTACTTC. The rearrangement links TRBV28 to TRBJ2-7, with D possibly being TRBD1 (5 bases). Germline CDR1 MDHEN, CDR2 SYDVKM. The CDR3 extends over 16 amino acids. V lost 4 bases to trimming and J lost 1 base, with 17 bases between them. Full variable domain (outside the CDR3, taken from reference TRBV28 and TRBJ2-7): DVKVTQSSRYLVKRTGEKVFLECVQDMDHENMFWYRQDPGLGLRLIYFSYDVKMKEKGDIPEGYSVSREKKERFSLILESASTNQTSMYLCASSSGARVLSYEQYFGPGTRLTVT.

This CDR3 is CASRIRGGTNEKLFF. The CDR3 nucleotides are TGTGCCAGCAGGATCAGGGGTGGAACTAATGAAAAACTGTTTTTT. The V and J genes are TRBV2 and TRBJ1-4, with D possibly TRBD1 on 6 matching bases. Germline CDR1 reads SNHLY; CDR2 reads FYNNEI. V shed 6 bases and J shed 1 base, with 12 bases lying between them. This CDR3 is 15 amino acids long.

The chain uses TRBV10-3 and TRBJ1-6; TRBD1 aligns across 11 bases. The CDR3 covers 16 residues. The V and J ends lost 6 bases and 6 bases, in that order; junction bases with no gene match: 7. Germline V gene lookup returns CDR1 ENHRY and CDR2 SYGVKD. The CDR3 sequence is CAISPGTGGGNSPLHF. The CDR3 DNA is TGTGCCATCAGCCCTGGGACAGGGGGGGGTAATTCACCCCTCCACTTT.

The CDR3 DNA sequence: TGTGCCAGCAGCGGCGGGACTACCAAAGAGACCCAGTACTTC. Its protein product is CASSGGTTKETQYF. The chain joins TRBV9 to TRBJ2-5; 7 positions agree with TRBD2. Germline-derived CDR1 and CDR2 are SGDLS and YYNGEE. V lost 3 bases and J lost 3; bases outside the gene matches: 5. This CDR3 spans 14 amino acids.

This clone was counted only a few times. The rearrangement links TRBV4-3 to TRBJ1-6; D uncertain. The germline V and J ends were trimmed by 4 bases and 7 bases, with 11 bases remaining between them. The CDR3 contains 14 residues. CDR1 is LGHNA and CDR2 is YSLEER in the germline V gene. CDR3 region: CASSLDTRNSPLHF. CDR3 DNA: TGCGCCAGCAGCCTCGACACCCGCAATTCACCCCTCCACTTT.

The rearrangement uses TRBV25-1 and TRBJ2-1; D might be TRBD2 (5 bases). The CDR3 contains 15 residues. Per germline, CDR1 MGHDK and CDR2 SYGVNS. V dropped 4 bases and J dropped 0 bases, with 10 bases sitting between them. For the CDR3, the DNA is TGTGCCAGCAGTGGGACTGGGAGCTCCTACAATGAGCAGTTCTTC. It encodes CASSGTGSSYNEQFF.

The V and J genes are TRBV14 and TRBJ2-5, with 7 bases lining up with TRBD1. Germline loops: CDR1 SGHDN, CDR2 FVKESK. The CDR3 covers 15 residues. V lost 3 bases, J lost 1 base, and 5 bases stayed unmatched. The CDR3: CASSQKTGFQETQYF. The CDR3 region has the DNA TGTGCCAGCAGCCAGAAGACAGGGTTCCAAGAGACCCAGTACTTC. Full variable domain (rest looked up from reference TRBV14 and TRBJ2-5): EAGVTQFPSHSVIEKGQTVTLRCDPISGHDNLYWYRRVMGKEIKFLLHFVKESKQDESGMPNNRFLAERTGGTYSTLKVQPAELEDSGVYFCASSQKTGFQETQYFGPGTRLLVL.

The chain combines TRBV5-1 with TRBJ2-7; 11 bases agree with TRBD1. The V gene end was trimmed by 6 bases and the J gene end by 5 bases; junction bases not matched to a gene: 7. CDR1 is SGHRS and CDR2 is YFSETQ in the germline V gene. This CDR3 spans 14 amino acids. For the CDR3, the DNA is TGCGCCAGCACCCCGGGACAGGGGGGGAACGAGCAGTACTTC. Protein: CASTPGQGGNEQYF.

J is TRBJ1-4 and V is TRBV30; D not certain. This CDR3 contains 14 residues. Trimming stripped 0 bases from V and 4 bases from J, with 9 bases between. Germline assignment: CDR1 GTSNPN and CDR2 SVGIG (reference sequence). The DNA for the CDR3 is TGTGCCTGGAGTGTACTAACCCTTAATGAAAAACTGTTTTTT. Its translation: CAWSVLTLNEKLFF. The full variable domain, completed using reference TRBV30 and TRBJ1-4, is SQTIHQWPATLVQPVGSPLSLECTVEGTSNPNLYWYRQAAGRGLQLLFYSVGIGQISSEVPQNLSASRPQDRQFILSSKKLLLSDSGFYLCAWSVLTLNEKLFFGSGTQLSVL.

This clone was observed once. This chain connects TRBV29-1 to TRBJ2-1, with D maybe TRBD2 (6 bases). There are 13 residues in the CDR3. Trimming pared 0 bases from V and 9 bases from J, leaving 12 bases between. Germline V CDR1 and CDR2: SQVTM, ANQGSEA. CDR3 sequence reads: CSVEDRRVGEQFF. The CDR3 nucleotides are TGCAGCGTTGAAGATCGGAGGGTGGGTGAGCAGTTCTTC.

This rearrangement joins TRBV5-1 to TRBJ2-3; D is possibly TRBD2 (5 bases). Trimming shortened V by 9 bases and J by 0 bases, and 17 bases separated the two germline ends. The CDR3 runs 15 residues. The germline gives CDR1 SGHRS, CDR2 YFSETQ. The DNA of the CDR3 is TGCGCCACCCGACCCCTTGGAGGAAGCACAGATACGCAGTATTTT. It yields the protein CATRPLGGSTDTQYF. Looking up the rest from reference TRBV5-1 and TRBJ2-3 gives the full variable domain: KAGVTQTPRYLIKTRGQQVTLSCSPISGHRSVSWYQQTPGQGLQFLFEYFSETQRNKGNFPGRFSGRQFSNSRSEMNVSTLELGDSALYLCATRPLGGSTDTQYFGPGTRLTVL.

Written as DNA, the CDR3 is TGTGCCAGCAGTGGACTTCGCTACGAGCAGTACTTC. Its translation: CASSGLRYEQYF. This chain joins TRBV2 and TRBJ2-7; no definite D call. This CDR3 region has 12 residues. The V end lost 4 bases, the J end lost 3 bases, and 7 bases lay between the germline ends. The germline V gene encodes CDR1 SNHLY and CDR2 FYNNEI.

The CDR3 region is CASSSRGDWTSRYQETQYF. The DNA of the CDR3 is TGTGCCAGCAGCTCCAGAGGGGATTGGACTAGCCGTTACCAAGAGACCCAGTACTTC. V is TRBV7-2 and J is TRBJ2-5; 8 bases align to TRBD2. CDR3 length: 19 residues. Germline V CDR1 and CDR2: SGHTA, FQGNSA. The V and J ends lost 4 bases and 0 bases, in that order; junction bases with no gene match: 16.

The chain couples TRBV6-6 to TRBJ2-7; maybe TRBD2 (7 bases). V lost 7 bases and J lost 3, with 16 bases in between. The CDR3 length is 14 residues. In germline, CDR1 is MNHNY, CDR2 SVGAGI (reference sequence). The CDR3 spells CASTRGAPIYEQYF. For the CDR3, the DNA is TGTGCCAGCACCCGGGGGGCACCAATCTACGAGCAGTACTTC.

This clone is a singleton in its sample. V gene TRBV5-4 combines with J gene TRBJ1-2; D is possibly TRBD1 (6 bases). Germline V CDR1 and CDR2: SGHNT, YYREEE (reference sequence). The CDR3 is made up of 13 amino acids. V dropped 3 bases and J dropped 4 bases, with 10 bases sitting between them. CDR3 bases: TGTGCCAGCAGCTACACAGGGATCTATGGCTACACCTTC. Protein product: CASSYTGIYGYTF.

In DNA, the CDR3 is TGTGCCAGCAGCACCTTGGACTTCCCCACAGATACGCAGTATTTT. As protein: CASSTLDFPTDTQYF. The chain carries TRBV9 and TRBJ2-3; the D gene is possibly TRBD2 (5 bases). CDR3 length: 15 residues. In germline, CDR1 is SGDLS, CDR2 YYNGEE. V lost 4 bases to trimming and J lost 2 bases, with 14 bases between them.

The chain recombines TRBV19 with TRBJ2-3; a possible D gene is TRBD1 (6 bases). This CDR3 is 14 amino acids long. V gave up 3 bases and J gave up 4 bases, with 11 bases separating them. In germline, CDR1 is LNHDA, CDR2 SQIVND (reference sequence). In DNA form, the CDR3 reads TGTGCCAGTAGTATGGGGGCAGGGGCAGATACGCAGTATTTT. The encoded protein is CASSMGAGADTQYF. Complete variable domain (other parts from reference TRBV19 and TRBJ2-3): DGGITQSPKYLFRKEGQNVTLSCEQNLNHDAMYWYRQDPGQGLRLIYYSQIVNDFQKGDIAEGYSVSREKKESFPLTVTSAQKNPTAFYLCASSMGAGADTQYFGPGTRLTVL.